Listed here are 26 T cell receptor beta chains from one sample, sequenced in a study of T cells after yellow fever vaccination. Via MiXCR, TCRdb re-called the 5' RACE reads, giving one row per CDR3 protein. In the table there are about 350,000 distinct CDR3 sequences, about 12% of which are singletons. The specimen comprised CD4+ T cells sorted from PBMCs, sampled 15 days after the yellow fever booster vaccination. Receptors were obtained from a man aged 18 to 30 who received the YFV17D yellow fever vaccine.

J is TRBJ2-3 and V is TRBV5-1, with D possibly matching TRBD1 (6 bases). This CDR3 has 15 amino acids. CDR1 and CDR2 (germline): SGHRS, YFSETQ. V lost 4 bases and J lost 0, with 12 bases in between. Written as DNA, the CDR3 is TGCGCCAGCAGCACACAGGGATCTAGCACAGATACGCAGTATTTT. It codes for CASSTQGSSTDTQYF.

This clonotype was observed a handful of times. CDR3 sequence: CASRLEGGNTGELFF. The DNA for the CDR3 is TGTGCCAGCAGACTTGAGGGGGGGAACACCGGGGAGCTGTTTTTT. The V call is TRBV11-2, the J call TRBJ2-2, with D perhaps TRBD1 or TRBD2 (6 bases each). V lost 6 bases, J lost 1 base, and 12 bases lay in between. This CDR3 region has 15 residues. The germline V gene encodes CDR1 SGHAT and CDR2 FQNNGV.

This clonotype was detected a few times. The chain's CDR3 is CSATEKEQINEKLFF. CDR3 in DNA: TGCAGTGCTACAGAGAAAGAACAGATTAATGAAAAACTGTTTTTT. This rearrangement joins TRBV20-1 to TRBJ1-4; D remains unclear. This CDR3 has 15 amino acids. Trimming cost V 4 bases and J 4 bases, with 16 bases left between them. Germline V gene data show CDR1 as DFQATT and CDR2 as SNEGSKA (reference sequence).

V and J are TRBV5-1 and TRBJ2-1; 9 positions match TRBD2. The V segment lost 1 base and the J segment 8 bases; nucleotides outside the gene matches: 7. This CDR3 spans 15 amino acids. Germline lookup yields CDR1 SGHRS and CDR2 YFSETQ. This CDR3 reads CASSLRVAGADEQFF. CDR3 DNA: TGCGCCAGCAGCTTGAGGGTAGCGGGGGCCGATGAGCAGTTCTTC.

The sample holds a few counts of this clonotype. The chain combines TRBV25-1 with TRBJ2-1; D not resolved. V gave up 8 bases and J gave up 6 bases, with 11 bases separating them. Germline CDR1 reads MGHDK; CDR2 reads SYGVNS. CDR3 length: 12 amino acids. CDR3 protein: CASPSMVNEQFF. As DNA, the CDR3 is TGTGCCAGCCCCAGTATGGTCAATGAGCAGTTCTTC.

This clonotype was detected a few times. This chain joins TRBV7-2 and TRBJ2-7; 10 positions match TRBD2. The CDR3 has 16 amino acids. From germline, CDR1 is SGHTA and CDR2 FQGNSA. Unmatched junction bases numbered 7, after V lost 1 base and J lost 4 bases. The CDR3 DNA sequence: TGTGCCAGCAGCTTAGACAGCGGGGGGGAGTATTACGAGCAGTACTTC. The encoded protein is CASSLDSGGEYYEQYF.

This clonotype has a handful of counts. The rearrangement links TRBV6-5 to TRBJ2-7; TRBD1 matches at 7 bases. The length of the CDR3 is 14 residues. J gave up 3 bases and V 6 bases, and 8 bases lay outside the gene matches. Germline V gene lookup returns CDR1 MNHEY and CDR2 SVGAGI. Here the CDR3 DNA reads TGTGCCAGCAGACGGACAGGAGGCGACTACGAGCAGTACGTC. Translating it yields CASRRTGGDYEQYV.

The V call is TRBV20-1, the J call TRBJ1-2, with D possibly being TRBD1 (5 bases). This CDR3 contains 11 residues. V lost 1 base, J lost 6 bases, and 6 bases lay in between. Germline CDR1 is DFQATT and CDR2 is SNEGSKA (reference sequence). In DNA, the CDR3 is TGCAGTGCTAGAGGAGGGGATGGCTACACCTTC. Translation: CSARGGDGYTF.

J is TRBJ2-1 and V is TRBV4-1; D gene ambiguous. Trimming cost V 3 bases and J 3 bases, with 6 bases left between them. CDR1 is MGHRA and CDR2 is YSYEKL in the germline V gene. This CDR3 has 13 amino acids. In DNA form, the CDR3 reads TGCGCCAGCAGCCAGGTTAGCTACAATGAGCAGTTCTTC. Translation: CASSQVSYNEQFF.

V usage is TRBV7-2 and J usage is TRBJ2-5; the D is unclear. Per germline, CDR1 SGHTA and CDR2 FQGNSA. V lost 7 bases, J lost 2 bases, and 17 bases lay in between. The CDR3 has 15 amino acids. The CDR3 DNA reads TGTGCCAGCACCCCCGTGAGAGGCCTGCAAGAGACCCAGTACTTC. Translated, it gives CASTPVRGLQETQYF.

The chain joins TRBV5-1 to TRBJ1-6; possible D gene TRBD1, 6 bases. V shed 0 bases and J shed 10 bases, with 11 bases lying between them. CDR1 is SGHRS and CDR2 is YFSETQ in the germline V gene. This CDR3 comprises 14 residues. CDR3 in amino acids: CASSLDRVQSPLHF. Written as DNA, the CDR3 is TGCGCCAGCAGCTTGGACAGGGTGCAATCACCCCTCCACTTT. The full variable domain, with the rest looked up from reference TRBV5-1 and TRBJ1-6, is KAGVTQTPRYLIKTRGQQVTLSCSPISGHRSVSWYQQTPGQGLQFLFEYFSETQRNKGNFPGRFSGRQFSNSRSEMNVSTLELGDSALYLCASSLDRVQSPLHFGNGTRLTVT.

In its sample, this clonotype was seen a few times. The CDR3 reads CASSEMGQGNEKLFF. Written as DNA, the CDR3 is TGTGCCAGCAGTGAAATGGGGCAGGGTAATGAAAAACTGTTTTTT. V is TRBV6-1 and J is TRBJ1-4, with D maybe TRBD1 (5 bases). This CDR3 comprises 15 residues. CDR1 is MNHNS and CDR2 is SASEGT in the germline V gene. The germline V and J ends were trimmed by 2 bases and 4 bases, with 11 bases remaining between them.

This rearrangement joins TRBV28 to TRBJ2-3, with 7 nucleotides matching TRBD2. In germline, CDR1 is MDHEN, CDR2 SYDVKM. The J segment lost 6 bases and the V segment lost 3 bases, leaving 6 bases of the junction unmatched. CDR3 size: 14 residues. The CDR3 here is CASSFFGGVDTQYF. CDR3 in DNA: TGTGCCAGCAGTTTCTTTGGGGGGGTGGATACGCAGTATTTT.

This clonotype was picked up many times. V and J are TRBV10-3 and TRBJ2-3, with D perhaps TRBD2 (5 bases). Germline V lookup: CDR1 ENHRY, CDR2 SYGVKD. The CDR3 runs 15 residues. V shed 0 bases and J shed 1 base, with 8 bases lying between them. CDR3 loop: CAISESRRGTDTQYF. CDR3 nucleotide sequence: TGTGCCATCAGTGAGTCGAGGCGGGGCACAGATACGCAGTATTTT.

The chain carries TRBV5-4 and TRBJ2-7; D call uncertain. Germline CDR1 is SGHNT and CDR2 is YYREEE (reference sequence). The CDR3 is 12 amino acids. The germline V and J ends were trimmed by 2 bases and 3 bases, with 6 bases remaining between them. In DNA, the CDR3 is TGTGCCAGCAGCTTACCCGGCTACGAGCAGTACTTC. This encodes CASSLPGYEQYF.

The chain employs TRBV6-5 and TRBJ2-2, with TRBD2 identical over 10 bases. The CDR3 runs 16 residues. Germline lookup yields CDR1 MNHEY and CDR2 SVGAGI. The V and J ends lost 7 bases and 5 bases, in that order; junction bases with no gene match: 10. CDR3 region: CASTFSQTSGTGELFF. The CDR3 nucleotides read TGTGCCAGCACGTTTTCCCAGACTAGCGGGACCGGGGAGCTGTTTTTT.

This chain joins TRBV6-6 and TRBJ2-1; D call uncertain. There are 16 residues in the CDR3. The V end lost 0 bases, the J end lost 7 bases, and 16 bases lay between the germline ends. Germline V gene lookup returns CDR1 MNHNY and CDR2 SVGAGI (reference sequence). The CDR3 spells CASSYSQKVDWNEQFF. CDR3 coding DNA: TGTGCCAGCAGTTACTCGCAGAAAGTTGATTGGAATGAGCAGTTCTTC.

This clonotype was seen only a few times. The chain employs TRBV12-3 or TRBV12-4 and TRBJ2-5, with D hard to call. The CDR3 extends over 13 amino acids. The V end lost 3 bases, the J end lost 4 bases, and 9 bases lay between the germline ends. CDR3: CASSLVAAETQYF. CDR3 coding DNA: TGTGCCAGCAGTTTGGTCGCTGCAGAGACCCAGTACTTC.

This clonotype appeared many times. CDR3 protein: CASSVTGTGTEAFF. The CDR3 bases are TGCGCCAGCAGCGTTACAGGGACGGGTACTGAAGCTTTCTTT. This chain uses TRBV5-1 with TRBJ1-1; perhaps TRBD1 as D (6 bases). V dropped 4 bases and J dropped 5 bases, with 15 bases sitting between them. The CDR3 runs 14 residues. The germline CDR1 and CDR2 sequences are SGHRS and YFSETQ.

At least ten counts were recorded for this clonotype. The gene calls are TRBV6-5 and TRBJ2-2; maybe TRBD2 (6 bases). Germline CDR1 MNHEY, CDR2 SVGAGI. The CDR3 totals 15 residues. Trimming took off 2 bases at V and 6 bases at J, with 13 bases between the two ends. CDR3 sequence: CASSYRASAAGELFF. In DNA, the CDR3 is TGTGCCAGCAGTTACCGGGCTAGCGCGGCCGGGGAGCTGTTTTTT.

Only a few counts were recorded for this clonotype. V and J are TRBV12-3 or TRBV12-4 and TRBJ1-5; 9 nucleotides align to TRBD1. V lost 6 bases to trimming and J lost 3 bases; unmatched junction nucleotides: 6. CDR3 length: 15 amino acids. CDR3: CASRDRGSNNQPQHF. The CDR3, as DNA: TGTGCCAGCAGGGACAGGGGAAGTAACAATCAGCCCCAGCATTTT.

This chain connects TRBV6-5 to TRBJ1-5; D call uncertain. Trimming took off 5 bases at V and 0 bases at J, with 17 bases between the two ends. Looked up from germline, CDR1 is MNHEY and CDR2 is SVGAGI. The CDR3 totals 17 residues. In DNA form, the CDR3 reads TGTGCCAGCAGTCAGGACCAAGCTGCTGATAGCAATCAGCCCCAGCATTTT. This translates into CASSQDQAADSNQPQHF.

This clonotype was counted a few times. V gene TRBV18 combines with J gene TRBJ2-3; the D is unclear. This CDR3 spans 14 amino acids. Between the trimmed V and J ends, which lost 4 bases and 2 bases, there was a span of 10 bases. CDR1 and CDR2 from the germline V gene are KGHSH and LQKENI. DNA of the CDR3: TGTGCCAGCTCACGCTTAGTGGACACAGATACGCAGTATTTT. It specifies CASSRLVDTDTQYF. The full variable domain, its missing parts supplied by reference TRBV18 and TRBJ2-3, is NAGVMQNPRHLVRRRGQEARLRCSPMKGHSHVYWYRQLPEEGLKFMVYLQKENIIDESGMPKERFSAEFPKEGPSILRIQQVVRGDSAAYFCASSRLVDTDTQYFGPGTRLTVL.

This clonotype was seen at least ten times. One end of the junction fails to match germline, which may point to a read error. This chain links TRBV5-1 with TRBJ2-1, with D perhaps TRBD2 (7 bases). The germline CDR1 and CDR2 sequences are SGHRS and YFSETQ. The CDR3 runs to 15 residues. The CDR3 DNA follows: TGTGCCAGCAGCTTAGACGGGGGGCCCTACAATGAGCAGTTCTTC. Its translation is CASSLDGGPYNEQFF. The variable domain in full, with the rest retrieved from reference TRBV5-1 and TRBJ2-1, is KAGVTQTPRYLIKTRGQQVTLSCSPISGHRSVSWYQQTPGQGLQFLFEYFSETQRNKGNFPGRFSGRQFSNSRSEMNVSTLELGDSALYLCASSLDGGPYNEQFFGPGTRLTVL.

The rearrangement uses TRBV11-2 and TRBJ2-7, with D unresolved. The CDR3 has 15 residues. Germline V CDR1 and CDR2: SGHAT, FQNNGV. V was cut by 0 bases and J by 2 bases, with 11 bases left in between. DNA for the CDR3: TGTGCCAGCAGCTTAGAGGGCAGGACCACCTACGAGCAGTACTTC. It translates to CASSLEGRTTYEQYF. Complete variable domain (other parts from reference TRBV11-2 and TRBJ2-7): EAGVAQSPRYKIIEKRQSVAFWCNPISGHATLYWYQQILGQGPKLLIQFQNNGVVDDSQLPKDRFSAERLKGVDSTLKIQPAKLEDSAVYLCASSLEGRTTYEQYFGPGTRLTVT.

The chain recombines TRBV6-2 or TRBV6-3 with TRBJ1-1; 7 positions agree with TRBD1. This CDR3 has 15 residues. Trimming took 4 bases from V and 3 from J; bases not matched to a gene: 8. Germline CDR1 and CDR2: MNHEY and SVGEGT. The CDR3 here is CASSSAGTADTEAFF. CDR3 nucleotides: TGTGCCAGCAGTTCGGCCGGGACAGCGGACACTGAAGCTTTCTTT.